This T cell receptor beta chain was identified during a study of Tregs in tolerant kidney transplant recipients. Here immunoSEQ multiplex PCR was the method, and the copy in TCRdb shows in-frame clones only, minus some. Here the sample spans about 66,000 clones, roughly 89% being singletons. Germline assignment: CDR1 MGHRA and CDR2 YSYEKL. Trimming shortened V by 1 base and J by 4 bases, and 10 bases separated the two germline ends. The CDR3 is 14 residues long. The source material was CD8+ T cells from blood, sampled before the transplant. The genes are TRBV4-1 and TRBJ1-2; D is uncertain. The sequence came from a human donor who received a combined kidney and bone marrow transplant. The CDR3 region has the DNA TGCGCCAGCAGCCAAGTCGGGGTCCCCTATGGCTACACCTTC. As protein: CASSQVGVPYGYTF.